Below are 19 T cell receptor beta chains sequenced from a single sample in a study of blood T cell repertoires in COVID-19. Measured with immunoSEQ multiplex PCR; TCRdb has only the in-frame clones, and not every one. Of 45,000 to 65,000 clones listed, about 87% are singletons. The sample consisted of peripheral blood. These TCRs come from a human donor in a cohort sampled during active COVID-19.

This clone was seen a single time. This chain links TRBV18 with TRBJ1-4; D possibly corresponds to TRBD1 (6 bases). The CDR3 extends over 14 amino acids. V was trimmed by 3 bases and J by 5 bases, leaving 10 bases between them. CDR1 and CDR2 (germline): KGHSH, LQKENI. CDR3 protein: CASSPGQGNEKLFF. In DNA form, the CDR3 reads TGTGCCAGCTCACCGGGCCAGGGGAATGAAAAACTGTTTTTT.

This clone was found once. The chain combines TRBV23-1 with TRBJ2-5, with D unresolved. TRBV23-1 is an open reading frame whose function is uncertain. This CDR3 spans 11 amino acids. The germline V and J ends were trimmed by 8 bases and 5 bases, with 9 bases remaining between them. This CDR3 reads CASCKEETQYF. DNA for the CDR3: TGCGCCAGCTGTAAAGAGGAGACCCAGTACTTC.

The chain links TRBV6-5 to TRBJ2-7; possible D gene TRBD2, 6 bases. The CDR3 is made up of 12 amino acids. V was shortened by 6 bases and J by 4 bases, with 10 bases between the two germline ends. Germline V gene sequence: CDR1 MNHEY, CDR2 SVGAGI. The CDR3 reads CASSGGIYEQYF. CDR3 DNA sequence: TGTGCCAGCAGCGGGGGAATATACGAGCAGTACTTC.

The chain couples TRBV19 to TRBJ2-7; TRBD1 aligns across 11 bases. The CDR3 covers 15 residues. The V segment lost 4 bases and the J segment 9 bases; nucleotides outside the gene matches: 11. CDR1 and CDR2 from the germline V gene are LNHDA and SQIVND (reference sequence). The CDR3 region is CASSTRTGGIGGQYF. CDR3 in DNA: TGTGCCAGTAGTACCCGGACAGGGGGCATCGGGGGGCAGTACTTC.

The chain employs TRBV5-4 and TRBJ1-2; D remains unclear. Germline CDR1 and CDR2: SGHNT and YYREEE (reference sequence). The germline V and J ends were trimmed by 0 bases and 8 bases, with 14 bases remaining between them. This CDR3 has 14 amino acids. DNA of the CDR3: TGTGCCAGCAGCTTGGTCCCTAGGGAGGAAGGCTACACCTTC. This codes for CASSLVPREEGYTF.

The V gene is TRBV6-6, the J gene TRBJ2-2; D possibly corresponds to TRBD2 (5 bases). The germline gives CDR1 MNHNY, CDR2 SVGAGI (reference sequence). The CDR3 is 19 amino acids. V was cut by 5 bases and J by 0 bases, with 22 bases left in between. CDR3 DNA: TGTGCCAGCAGTCGAAGTATAGGACTTCCGACGTCGAACACCGGGGAGCTGTTTTTT. This gives the protein CASSRSIGLPTSNTGELFF.

V is TRBV19 and J is TRBJ2-7; 9 bases are shared with TRBD2. The ends lost 7 bases at V and 2 bases at J; junction bases unmatched: 6. This CDR3 is 14 amino acids long. CDR1 is LNHDA and CDR2 is SQIVND in the germline V gene (reference sequence). The CDR3 DNA reads as TGTGCCAGTAAAAGCGGGGGGAACCCCTACGAGCAGTACTTC. Amino acid sequence: CASKSGGNPYEQYF.

The rearrangement links TRBV5-1 to TRBJ1-5, with unresolved D. CDR3 length equals 15 residues. Germline CDR1 is SGHRS and CDR2 is YFSETQ. Trimming cost V 1 base and J 0 bases, with 8 bases left between them. DNA of the CDR3: TGCGCCAGCAGCTTGAACGGGTATAGCAATCAGCCCCAGCATTTT. Protein sequence: CASSLNGYSNQPQHF.

CDR3 DNA: TGTGCCAGCAAACAGACACGGAACACTGAAGCTTTCTTT. Residues: CASKQTRNTEAFF. The chain has TRBV4-2 and TRBJ1-1; D is unresolved. Trimming took off 7 bases at V and 1 base at J, with 10 bases between the two ends. Germline assignment: CDR1 LGHNA and CDR2 YNFKEQ. The CDR3 is 13 residues long.

The chain employs TRBV4-3 and TRBJ2-7, with 9 bases lining up with TRBD2. The length of the CDR3 is 18 residues. Losses at the gene ends were 1 base for V and 4 bases for J; bases not matched to a gene: 14. Per the germline V gene, CDR1 is LGHNA and CDR2 is YSLEER. The CDR3 protein is CASSQGAARGGSSYEQYF. The CDR3 DNA is TGCGCCAGCAGCCAAGGGGCAGCGCGGGGGGGCTCTTCGTACGAGCAGTACTTC.

The chain employs TRBV15 and TRBJ2-1; 9 bases match TRBD2. V shed 0 bases, J shed 10 bases, and the junction held 7 bases outside the gene matches. The CDR3 extends over 15 amino acids. Germline V gene sequence: CDR1 LNHNV, CDR2 YYDKDF (reference sequence). The DNA for the CDR3 is TGTGCCACCAGCAGAGATCGCGGGGGGGCTAACGAGCAGTTCTTC. Its protein product is CATSRDRGGANEQFF.

There are a few counts of this clone. V is TRBV5-5 and J is TRBJ2-2; the match to TRBD2 covers 14 bases. With 6 bases clipped from V and 8 bases from J, the junction kept 3 bases outside the gene matches. The CDR3 covers 14 residues. Germline-derived CDR1 and CDR2 are SGHKS and YYEKEE (reference sequence). CDR3: CASTGTSGRGELFF. The CDR3 DNA reads as TGTGCCAGCACCGGGACTAGCGGGAGAGGGGAGCTGTTTTTT.

This chain joins TRBV15 and TRBJ2-5; a possible D gene is TRBD2 (7 bases). The CDR3 consists of 17 residues. Germline V gene lookup returns CDR1 LNHNV and CDR2 YYDKDF (reference sequence). Trimming left V 4 bases short and J 1 base short, with 19 bases between. CDR3 DNA: TGTGCCACCAGCACCCGGGGGGCAGGGCGATTCCAAGAGACCCAGTACTTC. As protein: CATSTRGAGRFQETQYF.

The chain is built from TRBV2 and TRBJ1-2, with D perhaps matching TRBD1 (5 bases). The germline gives CDR1 SNHLY, CDR2 FYNNEI. Trimming stripped 3 bases from V and 6 bases from J, with 8 bases between. This CDR3 has 12 amino acids. The CDR3 is CASSDWGHGYTF. The CDR3, as DNA: TGTGCCAGCAGTGACTGGGGCCATGGCTACACCTTC.

The chain carries TRBV5-1 and TRBJ2-1, with D unclear. Germline values: CDR1 SGHRS, CDR2 YFSETQ. The germline V and J ends were trimmed by 0 bases and 12 bases, with 13 bases remaining between them. This CDR3 has 13 amino acids. The CDR3 DNA is TGCGCCAGCAGCTTGGAGGCGGCCGGCGGGCAGTTCTTC. Its protein is CASSLEAAGGQFF.

This sequence joins TRBV4-2 and TRBJ2-2; 7 bases are a match to TRBD1. The germline V gene encodes CDR1 LGHNA and CDR2 YNFKEQ. J was trimmed by 2 bases and V by 0 bases; bases with no gene match: 6. The CDR3 is made up of 17 amino acids. The CDR3 loop is CASSQDRNRGNTGELFF. The CDR3 nucleotides read TGTGCCAGCAGCCAAGATCGGAACAGGGGAAACACCGGGGAGCTGTTTTTT.

The chain combines TRBV9 with TRBJ2-3; D is perhaps TRBD2 (7 bases). V was clipped by 3 bases and J by 2 bases, with 19 bases between them. CDR3 length: 17 residues. Germline CDR1 SGDLS, CDR2 YYNGEE. CDR3 nucleotide sequence: TGTGCCAGCAGCGCCCGGGTTACGGGGGGCCTCACAGATACGCAGTATTTT. Translation gives CASSARVTGGLTDTQYF.

The chain joins TRBV3-1 (or the pseudogene TRBV3-2) to TRBJ2-7; 11 nucleotides agree with TRBD2. V was clipped by 1 base and J by 1 base; unmatched bases: 6. The CDR3 extends over 17 amino acids. Germline V gene lookup returns CDR1 LGHDT and CDR2 YNNKEL (reference sequence). The CDR3 DNA reads as TGTGCCAGCAGCCAAGGCCCGTTAGCGGGGGGGTCCTACGAGCAGTACTTC. Translating it yields CASSQGPLAGGSYEQYF.

The J gene is TRBJ2-7, the V gene TRBV18, with a possible D match to TRBD2 (5 bases). The CDR3 spans 15 residues. The germline V gene encodes CDR1 KGHSH and CDR2 LQKENI. V was shortened by 3 bases and J by 2 bases, with 14 bases between the two germline ends. The CDR3 reads CASSPEQRITYEQYF. The CDR3 nucleotides read TGTGCCAGCTCACCTGAGCAGCGGATAACCTACGAGCAGTACTTC.